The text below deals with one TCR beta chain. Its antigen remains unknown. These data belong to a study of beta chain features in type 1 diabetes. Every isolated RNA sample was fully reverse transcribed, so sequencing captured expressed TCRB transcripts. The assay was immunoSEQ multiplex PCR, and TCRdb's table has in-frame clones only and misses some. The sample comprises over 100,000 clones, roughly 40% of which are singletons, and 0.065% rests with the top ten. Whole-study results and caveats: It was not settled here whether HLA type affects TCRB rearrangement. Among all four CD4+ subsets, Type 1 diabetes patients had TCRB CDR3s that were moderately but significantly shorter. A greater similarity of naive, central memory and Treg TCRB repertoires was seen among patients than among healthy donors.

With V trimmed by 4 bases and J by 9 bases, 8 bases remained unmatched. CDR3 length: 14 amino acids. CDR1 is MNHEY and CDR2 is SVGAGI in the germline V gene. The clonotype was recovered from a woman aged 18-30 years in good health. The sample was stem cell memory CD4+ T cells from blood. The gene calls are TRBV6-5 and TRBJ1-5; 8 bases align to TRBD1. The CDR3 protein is CASSSRDRIPPQHF. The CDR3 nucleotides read TGTGCCAGCAGTTCACGGGACAGGATTCCGCCCCAGCATTTT.